The entry below gives a single T cell receptor beta chain sequence along with its context. This clone's antigen is unknown. The input lacks base qualities; no much larger clone sits a single base away. These data come from a study of shared clonotypes between healthy human individuals (TCRdb year 2020). About the investigation overall: The cohort comprised a couple of women and a few men aged 18 to 49 years. For each donor, CD4 naive and CD4 memory were each run on three plates, CD8 naive on two plates, and CD8 memory on one plate. The study deeply sequenced blood TCR repertoires of about 5 healthy adults to estimate repertoire size and the extent of clonotype sharing between individuals. To increase sequencing depth and limit assay-specific biases, TCR repertoire library preparation and sequencing were carried out by different laboratories using diverse techniques. Per donor, leukapheresis produced somewhere between about 0.94 and 9.5 billion PBMCs. Broader findings and caveats from the paper: The small number of donors limited the genetic and exposure-history diversity represented. Across a few donors, approximately 5% of naive CD4, approximately 3.5% of naive CD8, 2.3% of memory CD4, and approximately 0.4% of memory CD8 clonotypes were shared. Rarefaction of sorted-subset datasets indicated incomplete sequencing despite the large sequencing depth. Higher generation probabilities were observed for clonotypes shared by all four sorted-subset donors than for non-shared clonotypes. Pairwise subsampling led to the expectation that sequencing depth would affect the degree of clonotype sharing among donors. Sampling was limited to blood, and TCR repertoires in tissue likely differ from TCR repertoires in blood. Naive subsets generally had larger estimated clonotype richness than memory subsets.

TCR CDR3 regions were amplified from genomic DNA by multiplex PCR using the deep immunoSEQ assay. Genomic DNA extracted from each cell subset was distributed evenly over all wells of several immunoSEQ 96-well plates, and each plate served as one replicate. For sorted subsets, each replicate PCR was loaded with roughly 190 ng genomic DNA, equivalent to approximately 27,000 T cell genomes. Purified libraries were measured with a Qubit 3.0 fluorometer, size-checked on a Bioanalyzer 2100, and measured again with the KAPA Library Quantification kit. Every immunoSEQ 96-well plate was sequenced on a separate single-read 150-cycle Illumina NextSeq 550 flow cell. Regarding the original processing steps: Because only junctional sequences without quality scores were contained in the immunoSEQ output, filtering matching that applied to full-length reads could not be performed. To assign V/J genes and CDR3, sequences were annotated using PyIR, a Python wrapper for IgBLAST v1.9, with IMGT germline references. Any read was removed if the V/J assignment was weak (E-value above 1e-6), the CDR3 was missing, or the read contained stop codons, out-of-frame junctions, or ambiguous translated residues. A V3J clonotype was defined by an identical inferred V gene, J gene, and CDR3 amino acid sequence. The percentage overlap between two repertoires was calculated by dividing the number of shared unique clonotypes by the size of the smaller repertoire. Repertoire richness was assessed with RTK rarefaction, the Chao1 estimator, and Recon v2.1 estimates of unobserved clonotypes. OLGA was used to compute generation probabilities for all TCRbeta clonotypes that the gDNA method yielded from a handful of donors. TCRdb's version of the immuneACCESS table is confined to in-frame rearrangements and falls short of the full clone set. An unresolved V gene accounts for under half of the shortfall where checked; the remainder is of unknown origin. The V and J calls and clone size were taken over from that table, and D and trimming were inferred from the DNA. The sample profile shows roughly 700,000 clones; over 65% of them were found once. The top ten clones comprise 1.5% to 2% of the sample.

Healthy HIV-negative adults with no recently reported acute infections or vaccinations were included as donors. Every donor was a Caucasian adult living in Nashville, Tennessee, USA. CD4+ T cells were enriched by magnetic negative selection; naive cells were then positively selected on CD45RA, and the negative fraction formed the memory subset. Blood was obtained by leukapheresis, after which PBMCs were separated by Ficoll-Histopaque density gradient centrifugation and cryopreserved in liquid nitrogen vapor phase. Analytical flow cytometry was used to check the purity and quantity of each magnetically sorted T cell population. From each sorted fraction, genomic DNA was isolated and quantified by UV absorbance on a Nanodrop 2000c. Compared with germline, V lacks 10 bases and J lacks 2 bases; bases without a gene match: 6. Reading the germline V gene gives CDR1 MNHNS and CDR2 SASEGT. Spanning cysteine to phenylalanine, the CDR3 consists of 13 amino acids. The DNA shown is the 39-base CDR3, in frame from base 1.

The chain couples TRBV6-1 to TRBJ2-7, and TRBD1 matches 9 of the central bases. The TCR comes from a woman in her 30s in good health. The sequencing sample was made of memory CD4+ T cells sorted from blood. The cell subset or site tag for this specimen amounts to: CD45RA-negative fraction. The CDR3 reads CATRGQGTYEQYF. The base sequence is TGTGCCACGAGGGGACAGGGTACCTACGAGCAGTACTTC.